The T cell receptor beta chain under discussion was sequenced for a study of cytomegalovirus exposure and HLA in healthy donors. Looking at the study overall: An early data release held 75 million to 100 million unique TCRs from HLA-typed donors. The study, taken as a whole, reports: Sequence variants that were highly shared formed a cluster that was likely a sequencing artifact. The study assumed roughly uniform donor sequencing depth for presence/absence analyses. The study designated 150 or so TCR beta chains cytomegalovirus-associated.

CDR3 length: 15 residues. Per germline, CDR1 SGHRS and CDR2 YFSETQ. V was clipped by 4 bases and J by 5 bases; unmatched bases: 9. PCR amplification relied on 60 Vbeta primers (plus 13 Jbeta primers). Only in-frame clones appear in the TCRdb table, and some are missing; sequencing was by immunoSEQ multiplex PCR. The repertoire holds about 170,000 clones, with 81% as singletons. Turning to this clone: Its antigen remains unknown.

Sequenced material: PBMCs. The origin of this receptor is a woman aged 18-29 years in good health and CMV-seropositive. The chain combines TRBV5-1 with TRBJ2-5; 9 nucleotides align to TRBD1. The CDR3: CASSPRDRAGETQYF. The CDR3 DNA reads TGCGCCAGCAGCCCAAGGGACAGGGCGGGGGAGACCCAGTACTTC.